The 8 T cell receptor beta chains reported below all come from one sample, sequenced in a study of T cell changes during pregnancy in multiple sclerosis (dated by TCRdb to the late 2010s). The receptor library was made with the immunoSEQ multiplex PCR assay. The source is immuneACCESS, and TCRdb retained only in-frame sequences with V and J called. Part of the clones is not carried over; for the studies checked, unresolved V genes explain less than half of this, and the remainder is unexplained. Counted in this sample were 35,000 to 45,000 clones; around nine tenths of them appeared once. Of the sample, about 0.72% falls within the top ten clones. The material sequenced was CD4+ T cells from peripheral blood mononuclear cells, taken after pregnancy. Source of these receptors: a female donor in good health, enrolled as a control in a pregnancy study.

Concerning this clone: The same CDR3 arises from other DNA sequences in this sample as well. CDR3 loop: CASSFRGNTEAFF. CDR3 coding DNA: TGTGCCAGCAGTTTCAGGGGGAACACTGAAGCTTTCTTT. This sequence joins TRBV28 and TRBJ1-1; tentatively, D is TRBD1 (6 bases). The V end was cut by 3 bases, the J end by 1 base, with 6 bases between. Germline lookup yields CDR1 MDHEN and CDR2 SYDVKM. The CDR3 consists of 13 residues.

The chain uses TRBV5-1 and TRBJ2-1, with 8 bases identical to TRBD2. Germline values: CDR1 SGHRS, CDR2 YFSETQ. J gave up 6 bases and V 5 bases, and 16 bases lay outside the gene matches. There are 17 residues in the CDR3. CDR3: CASSYKSGTSFRNEQFF. CDR3 sequence (DNA): TGCGCCAGCAGTTATAAATCCGGGACTAGTTTCCGCAATGAGCAGTTCTTC.

This clone is a singleton in its sample. The chain combines TRBV6-4 with TRBJ2-1, with 8 bases that match TRBD2. The CDR3 loop spans 15 amino acids. Germline V gives CDR1 MRHNA, CDR2 SNTAGT. The V segment lost 5 bases and the J segment 0 bases; nucleotides outside the gene matches: 3. In DNA, the CDR3 is TGTGCCAGCAGTCACGGGACTAGCTCCTACAATGAGCAGTTCTTC. Amino acids: CASSHGTSSYNEQFF.

The J gene is TRBJ1-1, the V gene TRBV5-6, with a possible D match to TRBD1 (5 bases). Germline values: CDR1 SGHDT, CDR2 YYEEEE. The CDR3 has 15 residues. Trimming took 5 bases from V and 4 from J, leaving 18 bases between them. The chain's CDR3 is CASRPGVGGGTEAFF. In DNA, the CDR3 is TGTGCCAGCAGACCGGGGGTGGGGGGTGGCACTGAAGCTTTCTTT.

The chain couples TRBV27 to TRBJ2-1; 7 nucleotides agree with TRBD2. The CDR3 sequence is 15 residues long. Trimming at V came to 8 bases and at J to 0 bases, leaving 7 bases not matched to a gene. From germline, CDR1 is MNHEY and CDR2 SMNVEV (reference sequence). CDR3 loop: CASPTPGGSYNEQFF. The CDR3 DNA is TGTGCCAGCCCAACCCCGGGGGGCTCCTACAATGAGCAGTTCTTC.

The chain uses TRBV28 and TRBJ1-4, with 9 bases that match TRBD1. The CDR3 loop spans 15 amino acids. CDR1 MDHEN and CDR2 SYDVKM come from the germline V gene. The V segment lost 3 bases and the J segment 5 bases; nucleotides outside the gene matches: 4. The CDR3 DNA is TGTGCCAGCAGTTTTGCGGGGACAGGGAATGAAAAACTGTTTTTT. As protein: CASSFAGTGNEKLFF. The full variable domain, completed using reference TRBV28 and TRBJ1-4, is DVKVTQSSRYLVKRTGEKVFLECVQDMDHENMFWYRQDPGLGLRLIYFSYDVKMKEKGDIPEGYSVSREKKERFSLILESASTNQTSMYLCASSFAGTGNEKLFFGSGTQLSVL.

The chain recombines TRBV6-6 with TRBJ2-1; D might be TRBD2 (5 bases). CDR3 length: 12 residues. V lost 6 bases and J 8 bases, leaving 11 bases between the germline ends. Germline CDR1 reads MNHNY; CDR2 reads SVGAGI (reference sequence). The CDR3 loop is CASRLGVHEQFF. The DNA for the CDR3 is TGTGCCAGCAGGCTCGGGGTCCATGAGCAGTTCTTC.

The J gene is TRBJ1-2, the V gene TRBV15; perhaps TRBD1 as D (5 bases). The CDR3 length is 13 residues. Germline CDR1 and CDR2: LNHNV and YYDKDF (reference sequence). V was shortened by 11 bases and J by 5 bases, with 18 bases between the two germline ends. The CDR3 region is CASARGGGYGYTF. The DNA of the CDR3 is TGTGCCTCCGCCCGTGGGGGAGGATATGGCTACACCTTC. Combining the CDR3 with reference TRBV15 and TRBJ1-2 gives the whole variable domain DAMVIQNPRYQVTQFGKPVTLSCSQTLNHNVMYWYQQKSSQAPKLLFHYYDKDFNNEADTPDNFQSRRPNTSFCFLDIRSPGLGDTAMYLCASARGGGYGYTFGSGTRLTVV.